A single sample gave rise to the 3 T cell receptor beta chains below, sequenced in a study of T cells in narcolepsy. The data were produced by immunoSEQ multiplex PCR, yet TCRdb's version contains in-frame clones alone and is incomplete. Here the sample spans approximately 30,000 clones, around 80% being singletons. Sequencing used memory (CD45RA-) CD4+ T cells from blood. The receptors here all came from a human donor in good health.

Concerning this clone itself: Mismatch with germline at one junction end may stem from a read error. In DNA form, the CDR3 reads TGTGCCAGCAGCGTAGGGGGGCAGCCGGGGAATGAGCAGCTCTTC. It yields the protein CASSVGGQPGNEQLF. V gene TRBV9 combines with J gene TRBJ2-1; D might be TRBD1 (6 bases). The CDR3 spans 15 residues. CDR1 is SGDLS, CDR2 YYNGEE, per germline.

This chain joins TRBV7-8 and TRBJ2-1; 9 bases fit TRBD1. This CDR3 has 15 residues. Per the germline V gene, CDR1 is SGHVS and CDR2 is FQNEAQ. V gave up 5 bases and J gave up 3 bases; unmatched junction bases: 5. The CDR3 DNA reads TGTGCCAGCAGCAGACGGGACAGGGACTACAATGAGCAGTTCTTC. It codes for CASSRRDRDYNEQFF. The full variable domain, its missing parts supplied by reference TRBV7-8 and TRBJ2-1, is GAGVSQSPRYKVAKRGQDVALRCDPISGHVSLFWYQQALGQGPEFLTYFQNEAQLDKSGLPSDRFFAERPEGSVSTLKIQRTQQEDSAVYLCASSRRDRDYNEQFFGPGTRLTVL.

This sequence joins TRBV4-1 and TRBJ2-3; 11 bases line up with TRBD2. Looked up from germline, CDR1 is MGHRA and CDR2 is YSYEKL. V lost 1 base to trimming and J lost 7 bases; unmatched junction nucleotides: 19. This CDR3 is 20 amino acids long. The DNA for the CDR3 is TGCGCCAGCAGCCAAGGAACGGCAGGGAGCGTTAGCGGGAGGGTCTATACGCAGTATTTT. Residues: CASSQGTAGSVSGRVYTQYF.